This TCR beta chain is from a study of CD8 T cells in Susac syndrome. Germline CDR1 is DFQATT and CDR2 is SNEGSKA (reference sequence). This CDR3 region has 13 residues. V lost 1 base and J lost 6, with 9 bases in between. RNA in amounts of about 0.5 to 1 ug was reverse transcribed with random hexamers. One entry per CDR3 protein, called by TCRdb with MiXCR from the immunoSEQ multiplex PCR reads. Of around 100,000 distinct CDR3 sequences in the sample, approximately 95% were seen once. Sequencing was carried out using CD8+ T cells from PBMCs. The receptor's source is a human donor with Susac syndrome. V is TRBV20-1 and J is TRBJ2-2; D perhaps matches TRBD2 (6 bases). CDR3 residues: CSARGGGPGELFF. CDR3 DNA: TGCAGTGCTAGAGGGGGAGGCCCCGGGGAGCTGTTTTTT.